The 4 T cell receptor beta chains below come from one sample, sequenced in a study of T cell responses to AZD1222 COVID-19 vaccine. Generated by immunoSEQ multiplex PCR, the TCRdb table keeps only in-frame clones and is missing some. The table has tens of thousands of clones, around nine tenths seen once. The sample consisted of peripheral blood, taken on day 0 of MenACWY control vaccination. These receptors were obtained from an adult in good health.

The rearrangement uses TRBV4-2 and TRBJ2-1, with TRBD2 as a possible D gene (6 bases). The length of the CDR3 is 15 residues. The V gene's germline CDR1 is LGHNA and CDR2 YNFKEQ. V was cut by 1 base and J by 4 bases, with 11 bases left in between. CDR3 protein: CASSQAGSPYNEQFF. In DNA form, the CDR3 reads TGTGCCAGCAGCCAAGCCGGGAGCCCATACAATGAGCAGTTCTTC.

The V and J genes are TRBV6-5 and TRBJ1-1, with D possibly matching TRBD1 (6 bases). This CDR3 comprises 14 residues. The germline gives CDR1 MNHEY, CDR2 SVGAGI. V was pared by 2 bases and J by 5 bases, with 12 bases between. CDR3 coding DNA: TGTGCCAGCAGTTACGGGGGGGCGAGGACTGAAGCTTTCTTT. Translated, it gives CASSYGGARTEAFF.

V usage is TRBV7-2 and J usage is TRBJ1-2; TRBD1 matches 8 bases. The CDR3 has 14 residues. V gave up 3 bases and J gave up 4 bases; unmatched junction bases: 4. Germline CDR1 SGHTA, CDR2 FQGNSA. DNA of the CDR3: TGTGCCAGCAGCTTGTTGGGACAGGTCTATGGCTACACCTTC. This encodes CASSLLGQVYGYTF.

The J gene is TRBJ1-1, the V gene TRBV6-5; TRBD1 aligns across 10 bases. This CDR3 has 15 residues. The J segment lost 10 bases and the V segment lost 0 bases, leaving 8 bases of the junction unmatched. Germline-derived CDR1 and CDR2 are MNHEY and SVGAGI. CDR3 region: CASSYSGQGVIGAFF. The CDR3 DNA sequence: TGTGCCAGCAGTTACTCTGGACAGGGGGTGATAGGAGCTTTCTTT.